The 8 T cell receptor beta chains presented below share a single source sample, sequenced in a study of T-cell reconstitution after alpha-beta-depleted transplantation in children. Using unique molecular identifiers, the investigators prepared the TCRbeta library. TCRdb re-called the PCR reads with MiXCR, one entry per CDR3 protein. The table records 550,000 to 600,000 distinct CDR3 sequences, 20% to 25% of them present only once. Sequences were derived from PBMCs, mostly from graft donor cells, sampled 360 days after TCRalphabeta/CD19-depleted stem cell transplant. These receptors were obtained from a boy in the first two years of life who had a stem cell transplant for acute myeloid leukemia, so the T cells may come from the graft donor.

This clonotype turned up a few times. The V call is TRBV5-1, the J call TRBJ1-3; D is undetermined. Trimming took 4 bases from V and 0 from J, leaving 14 bases between them. CDR1 is SGHRS and CDR2 is YFSETQ in the germline V gene. The CDR3 extends over 16 amino acids. CDR3 in amino acids: CASSREPASSGNTIYF. The CDR3 region has the DNA TGCGCCAGCAGCCGAGAACCGGCAAGCTCTGGAAACACCATATATTTT.

This clonotype turned up a few times. The chain carries TRBV15 and TRBJ2-7; D ambiguous. The V and J ends lost 0 bases and 0 bases respectively, with 9 bases between them. Germline V gene data show CDR1 as LNHNV and CDR2 as YYDKDF (reference sequence). The CDR3 length is 15 residues. In DNA, the CDR3 is TGTGCCACCAGCAGAGATCTTAGCAGCTCCTACGAGCAGTACTTC. Its protein product is CATSRDLSSSYEQYF.

This clonotype occurred a few times. CDR3 region: CSAGDDRTYNEQFF. For the CDR3, the DNA is TGCAGTGCTGGGGACGACAGGACCTACAATGAGCAGTTCTTC. The chain couples TRBV20-1 to TRBJ2-1, with D possibly matching TRBD1 (6 bases). The V end was cut by 5 bases, the J end by 2 bases, with 13 bases between. The germline V gene has CDR1 DFQATT and CDR2 SNEGSKA (reference sequence). The CDR3 is made up of 14 amino acids.

This clonotype was recorded many times. The rearrangement links TRBV11-2 to TRBJ2-5; no clear D. Trimming pared 1 base from V and 5 bases from J, leaving 20 bases between. CDR1 is SGHAT and CDR2 is FQNNGV in the germline V gene. This CDR3 comprises 17 residues. DNA for the CDR3: TGTGCCAGCAGCTTAGTGCCAGGATCGGTCGATGGGGAGACCCAGTACTTC. This translates into CASSLVPGSVDGETQYF.

The CDR3 reads CASSLLAGGSTDTQYF. In DNA, the CDR3 is TGTGCCAGCAGCTTATTGGCGGGGGGCTCCACAGATACGCAGTATTTT. J is TRBJ2-3 and V is TRBV7-3; 8 nucleotides agree with TRBD2. The V gene's germline CDR1 is SGHTA and CDR2 FQGTGA. The trim removed 2 bases at V and 2 bases at J, leaving 6 bases unmatched. CDR3 length: 16 residues.

The V and J genes are TRBV7-8 and TRBJ2-5, with a weak D call TRBD2 (6 bases). Germline values: CDR1 SGHVS, CDR2 FQNEAQ. Trimming pared 0 bases from V and 3 bases from J, leaving 14 bases between. This CDR3 is 16 amino acids long. CDR3 loop: CASSLALGTREETQYF. The CDR3 DNA is TGTGCCAGCAGCTTAGCGCTGGGGACTCGGGAAGAGACCCAGTACTTC.

This clonotype was observed at least ten times. The rearrangement uses TRBV20-1 and TRBJ1-2, with D possibly matching TRBD1 (5 bases). This CDR3 region has 14 residues. Trimming cost V 2 bases and J 3 bases, with 13 bases left between them. Germline-derived CDR1 and CDR2 are DFQATT and SNEGSKA (reference sequence). DNA for the CDR3: TGCAGTGCTAGAATACGGGGCCCGTACTATGGCTACACCTTC. Translating it yields CSARIRGPYYGYTF.

This clonotype was counted a few times. The V gene is TRBV20-1, the J gene TRBJ2-1, with 13 bases fitting TRBD2. This CDR3 is built from 17 residues. Germline V gene sequence: CDR1 DFQATT, CDR2 SNEGSKA (reference sequence). V shed 1 base and J 2 bases; nucleotides not matched to a gene: 5. This CDR3 is CSARGLAGGTPYNEQFF. The DNA of the CDR3 is TGCAGTGCTAGAGGACTAGCGGGGGGCACCCCCTACAATGAGCAGTTCTTC.